This T cell receptor (beta chain) was sequenced for a study of shared clonotypes between healthy human individuals. As for the study in general: The plates for each donor numbered three CD4 naive, three CD4 memory, two CD8 naive and one CD8 memory.

With respect to this clone: Its target is not known.

In the source study's methods: ImmunoSEQ output lacked quality scores and full-length reads, limiting matched filtering. The method was immunoSEQ multiplex PCR; TCRdb's version includes in-frame clones alone and lacks a portion of them. Clone size and the V and J calls come from that table; the DNA yielded D and trimming. This table holds hundreds of thousands of clones, approximately 73% found once. Donors were healthy HIV-negative adults without recent acute infections or vaccinations. This CDR3 is 14 amino acids long. Germline CDR1 is MNHNY and CDR2 is SVGAGI (reference sequence). V lost 2 bases and J 1 base, leaving 8 bases between the germline ends. Whole-study findings and limits: Relative to clonotypes present in all four donors, those not shared had lower generation probabilities.

The rearrangement uses TRBV6-6 and TRBJ1-1; no definite D call. Sequencing was performed on memory CD4+ T cells sorted from blood. The sample's subset: CD45RA-negative fraction. The origin of this receptor is a woman in her 30s in good health. As DNA, the CDR3 is TGTGCCAGCAGTTACCCCGGCAGGAACACTGAAGCTTTCTTT. As protein: CASSYPGRNTEAFF.